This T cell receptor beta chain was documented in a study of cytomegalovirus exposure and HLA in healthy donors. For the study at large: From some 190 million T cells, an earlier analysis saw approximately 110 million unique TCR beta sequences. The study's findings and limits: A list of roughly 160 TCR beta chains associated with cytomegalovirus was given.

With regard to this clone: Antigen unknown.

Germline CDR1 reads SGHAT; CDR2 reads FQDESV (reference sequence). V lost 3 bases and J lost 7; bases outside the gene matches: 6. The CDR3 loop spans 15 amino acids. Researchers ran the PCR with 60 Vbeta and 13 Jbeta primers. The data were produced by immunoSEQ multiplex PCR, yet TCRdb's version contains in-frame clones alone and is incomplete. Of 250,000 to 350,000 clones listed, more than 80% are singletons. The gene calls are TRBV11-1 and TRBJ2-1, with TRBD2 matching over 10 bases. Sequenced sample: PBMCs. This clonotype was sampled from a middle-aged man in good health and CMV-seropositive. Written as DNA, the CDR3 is TGTGCCAGCAGCTTTCTAGCGGGAGCCCCAAATGAGCAGTTCTTC. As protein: CASSFLAGAPNEQFF.